This TCR beta chain was identified in a study of blood T cell repertoires in COVID-19. Study at large: COVID-19 samples from acute and convalescent phases originated in the United States, Italy and Spain. Nucleic acid was either cDNA or gDNA, and it came from T cells, B-cell-depleted T cells, or PBMCs.

The CDR3 consists of 15 residues. J gave up 5 bases and V 6 bases, and 10 bases lay outside the gene matches. Germline V gene sequence: CDR1 KGHSH, CDR2 LQKENI. Study processing details: For nucleated cells, counts were estimated from reference gene primer amplification. TCRdb's table, derived via immunoSEQ multiplex PCR, lists solely in-frame clones and lacks some. V and J calls plus clone size are reproduced from that table; the DNA served to infer D and trimming. Of approximately 230,000 clones listed, about nine tenths are singletons. The TCR comes from a man aged 25-40 years who had recovered from COVID-19. The chain has TRBV18 and TRBJ1-1; 9 positions match TRBD1. Sequencing was performed on peripheral blood. The CDR3 sequence: CASSLQGAGGTEAFF. The CDR3 bases are TGTGCCAGCTCCCTACAGGGGGCTGGAGGTACTGAAGCTTTCTTT. The whole variable domain, filled in from reference TRBV18 and TRBJ1-1, reads NAGVMQNPRHLVRRRGQEARLRCSPMKGHSHVYWYRQLPEEGLKFMVYLQKENIIDESGMPKERFSAEFPKEGPSILRIQQVVRGDSAAYFCASSLQGAGGTEAFFGQGTRLTVV.